The T cell receptor beta chain under discussion was sequenced for a study of long-term antiretroviral therapy in people with HIV. Each HIV-infected participant was given treatment in the United States. Assay version v3.0 of immunoSEQ was used, and it was run at survey level. The method was immunoSEQ multiplex PCR; TCRdb's version includes in-frame clones alone and lacks a portion of them. In the table there are approximately 29,000 clones, around 90% of which are singletons. CDR3 length equals 14 residues. V lost 1 base and J 6 bases, leaving 10 bases between the germline ends. CDR1 SGHRS and CDR2 YFSETQ come from the germline V gene. The study's findings and limits: It was observed that HIV repertoires exhibited narrower CDR3 length ranges than controls. Samples were collected from about 2004 to 2018 under possibly less effective ART regimens.

A word on this clone: The antigen is unknown.

The input for sequencing was unsorted PBMCs, taken around 5 years after starting antiretroviral therapy. The clonotype comes from a woman aged 40 to 49 with HIV. The chain couples TRBV5-1 to TRBJ1-4; D not certain. This CDR3 is CASSLSGRDEKLFF. The CDR3 coding sequence is TGCGCCAGCAGCTTGTCAGGCCGGGATGAAAAACTGTTTTTT.